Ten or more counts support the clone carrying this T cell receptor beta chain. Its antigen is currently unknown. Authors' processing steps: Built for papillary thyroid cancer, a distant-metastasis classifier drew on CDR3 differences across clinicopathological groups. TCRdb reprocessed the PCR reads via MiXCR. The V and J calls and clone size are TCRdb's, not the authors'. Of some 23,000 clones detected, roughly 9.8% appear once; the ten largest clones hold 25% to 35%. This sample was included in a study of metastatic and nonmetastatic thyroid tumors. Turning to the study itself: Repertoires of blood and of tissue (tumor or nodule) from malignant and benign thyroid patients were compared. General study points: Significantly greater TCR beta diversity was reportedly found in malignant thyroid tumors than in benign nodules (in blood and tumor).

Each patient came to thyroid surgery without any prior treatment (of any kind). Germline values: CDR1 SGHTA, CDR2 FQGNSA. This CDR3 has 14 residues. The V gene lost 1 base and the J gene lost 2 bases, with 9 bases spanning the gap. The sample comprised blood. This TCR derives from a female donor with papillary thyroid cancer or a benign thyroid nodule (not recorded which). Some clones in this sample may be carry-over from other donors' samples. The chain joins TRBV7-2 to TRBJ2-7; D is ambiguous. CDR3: CASSLGLKPYEQYF. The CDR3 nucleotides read TGTGCCAGCAGCTTAGGACTTAAACCCTACGAGCAGTACTTC. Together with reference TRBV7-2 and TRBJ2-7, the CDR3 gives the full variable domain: GAGVSQSPSNKVTEKGKDVELRCDPISGHTALYWYRQSLGQGLEFLIYFQGNSAPDKSGLPSDRFSAERTGGSVSTLTIQRTQQEDSAVYLCASSLGLKPYEQYFGPGTRLTVT.